This TCR beta chain appears in the sequencing data of a study of beta chain features in type 1 diabetes. As for this clone: Antigen specificity is unknown.

Sequenced material consisted of expressed TCRB transcripts (all of the isolated RNA was reverse transcribed). Reads from naive, central memory and regulatory T cell samples averaged about 3.3 million. Method: immunoSEQ multiplex PCR; TCRdb's copy keeps in-frame clones and lacks some. Of 550,000 to 850,000 clones in the sample, 13% are singletons; the top ten hold 0.02% to 0.025%. Every donor had blood drawn once into heparin, approximately 110 mL on average. Findings of the study overall: Moderate but significant shortening of TCRB CDR3s was recorded in all four CD4+ subsets from Type 1 diabetes patients. With patients and controls alike, PCR might favor shorter templates to an equal degree. TCRB repertoires of naive, central memory and Treg cells appeared more similar among patients than among healthy donors.

Trimming stripped 6 bases from V and 8 bases from J, with 17 bases between. The CDR3 is made up of 15 amino acids. CDR1 and CDR2 (germline): MDHEN, SYDVKM. The TCR sequence derives from a man in his late teens or twenties with type 1 diabetes. The chain joins TRBV28 to TRBJ1-6; D gene ambiguous. Sequencing was carried out using naive CD4+ T cells from blood. This CDR3 is CASSQALLDYSPLHF. The DNA for the CDR3 is TGTGCCAGCAGCCAAGCTCTCTTGGATTATTCACCCCTCCACTTT.